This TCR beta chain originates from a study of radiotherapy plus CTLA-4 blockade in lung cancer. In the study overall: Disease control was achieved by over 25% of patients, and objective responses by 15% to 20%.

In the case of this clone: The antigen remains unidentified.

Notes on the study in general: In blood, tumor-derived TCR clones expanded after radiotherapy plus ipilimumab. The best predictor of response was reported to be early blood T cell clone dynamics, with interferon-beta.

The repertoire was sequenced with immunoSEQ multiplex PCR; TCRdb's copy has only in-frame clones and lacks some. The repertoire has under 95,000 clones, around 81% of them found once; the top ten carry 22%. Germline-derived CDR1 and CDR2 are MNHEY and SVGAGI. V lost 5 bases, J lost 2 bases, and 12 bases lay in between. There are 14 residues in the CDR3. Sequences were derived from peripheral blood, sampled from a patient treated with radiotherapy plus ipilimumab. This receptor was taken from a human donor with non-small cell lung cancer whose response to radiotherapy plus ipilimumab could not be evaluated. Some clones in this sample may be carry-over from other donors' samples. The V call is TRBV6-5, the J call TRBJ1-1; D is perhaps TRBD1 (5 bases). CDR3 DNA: TGTGCCAGCAGTCCCCGGACACAAAACACTGAAGCTTTCTTT. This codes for CASSPRTQNTEAFF.